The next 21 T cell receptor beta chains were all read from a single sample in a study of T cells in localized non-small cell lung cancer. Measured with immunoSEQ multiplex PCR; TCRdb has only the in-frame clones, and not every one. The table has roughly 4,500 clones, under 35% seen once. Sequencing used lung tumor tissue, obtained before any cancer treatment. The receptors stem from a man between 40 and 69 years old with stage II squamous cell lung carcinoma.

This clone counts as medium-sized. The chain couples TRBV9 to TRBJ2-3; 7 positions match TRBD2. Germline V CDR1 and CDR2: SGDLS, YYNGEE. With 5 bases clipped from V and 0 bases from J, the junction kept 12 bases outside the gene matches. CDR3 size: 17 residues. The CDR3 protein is CASSEFDLAVSTDTQYF. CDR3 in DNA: TGTGCCAGCAGTGAATTCGACCTAGCGGTGAGCACAGATACGCAGTATTTT.

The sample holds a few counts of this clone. Written as DNA, the CDR3 is TGTGCCAGCAGTTACTCTGGGAGCAGGGGGCATGAAAAACTGTTTTTT. Protein sequence: CASSYSGSRGHEKLFF. The V call is TRBV6-8, the J call TRBJ1-4, with 8 bases that match TRBD1. This CDR3 contains 16 residues. Trimming cost V 0 bases and J 6 bases; bases outside gene matches: 6. CDR1 is MNHGY, CDR2 SAAAGT, per germline.

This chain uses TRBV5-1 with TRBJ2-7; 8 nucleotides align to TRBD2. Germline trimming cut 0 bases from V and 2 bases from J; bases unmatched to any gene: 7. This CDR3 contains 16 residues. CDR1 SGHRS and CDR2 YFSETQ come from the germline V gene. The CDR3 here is CASSLETSDHPYEQYF. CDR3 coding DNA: TGCGCCAGCAGCTTGGAGACTAGCGATCATCCCTACGAGCAGTACTTC.

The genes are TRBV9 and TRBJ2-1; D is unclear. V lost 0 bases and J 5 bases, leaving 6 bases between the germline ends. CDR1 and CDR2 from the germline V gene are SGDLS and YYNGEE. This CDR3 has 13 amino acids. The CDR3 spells CASSVDRNNEQFF. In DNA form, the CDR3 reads TGTGCCAGCAGCGTAGATAGAAACAATGAGCAGTTCTTC.

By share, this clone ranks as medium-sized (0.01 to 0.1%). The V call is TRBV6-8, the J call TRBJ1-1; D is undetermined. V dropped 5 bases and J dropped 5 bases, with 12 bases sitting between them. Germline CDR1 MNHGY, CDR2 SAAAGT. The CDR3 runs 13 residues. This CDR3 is CASSVTQQTEAFF. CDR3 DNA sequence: TGTGCCAGCAGTGTTACCCAGCAGACTGAAGCTTTCTTT.

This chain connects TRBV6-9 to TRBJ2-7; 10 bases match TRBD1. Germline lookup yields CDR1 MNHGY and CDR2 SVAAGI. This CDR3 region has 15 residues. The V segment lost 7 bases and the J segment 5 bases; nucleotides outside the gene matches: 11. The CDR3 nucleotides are TGTGCCAGCAAACCCGCCGGGACAGGGGCCCACGAGCAGTACTTC. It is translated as CASKPAGTGAHEQYF.

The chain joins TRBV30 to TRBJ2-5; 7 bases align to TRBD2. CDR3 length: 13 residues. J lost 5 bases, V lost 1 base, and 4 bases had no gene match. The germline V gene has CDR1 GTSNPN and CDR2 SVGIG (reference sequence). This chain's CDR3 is CAWSAGLGETQYF. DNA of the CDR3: TGTGCCTGGAGTGCCGGACTAGGCGAGACCCAGTACTTC.

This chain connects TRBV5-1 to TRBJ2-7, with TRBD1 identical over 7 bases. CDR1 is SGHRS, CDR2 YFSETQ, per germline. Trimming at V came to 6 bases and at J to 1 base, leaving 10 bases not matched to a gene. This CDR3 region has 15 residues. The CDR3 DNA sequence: TGCGCCAGCAAAGACAGGGTAGGGGAGTCCTACGAGCAGTACTTC. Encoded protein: CASKDRVGESYEQYF.

The CDR3 nucleotides read TGTGCCAGCAGCTTACTTAGGGCCGACAGGGCGAACTATGGCTACACCTTC. This sequence encodes CASSLLRADRANYGYTF. V and J are TRBV11-3 and TRBJ1-2; 7 bases align to TRBD1. CDR3 length: 17 residues. CDR1 is SGHNT and CDR2 is YENEEA in the germline V gene. The ends lost 2 bases at V and 2 bases at J; junction bases unmatched: 11. Full variable domain (outside the CDR3, taken from reference TRBV11-3 and TRBJ1-2): EAGVVQSPRYKIIEKKQPVAFWCNPISGHNTLYWYLQNLGQGPELLIRYENEEAVDDSQLPKDRFSAERLKGVDSTLKIQPAELGDSAVYLCASSLLRADRANYGYTFGSGTRLTVV.

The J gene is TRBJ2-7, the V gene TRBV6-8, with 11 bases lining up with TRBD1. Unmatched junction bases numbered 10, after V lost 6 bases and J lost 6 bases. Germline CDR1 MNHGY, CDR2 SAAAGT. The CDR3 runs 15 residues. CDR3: CASRLPGQGEGEQYF. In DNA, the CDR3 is TGTGCCAGCAGACTACCGGGACAGGGGGAAGGCGAGCAGTACTTC.

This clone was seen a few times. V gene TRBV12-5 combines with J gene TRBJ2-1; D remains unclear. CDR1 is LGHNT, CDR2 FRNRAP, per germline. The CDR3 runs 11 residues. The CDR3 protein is CASTQYNEQFF. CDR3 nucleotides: TGTGCCAGCACCCAATACAATGAGCAGTTCTTC.

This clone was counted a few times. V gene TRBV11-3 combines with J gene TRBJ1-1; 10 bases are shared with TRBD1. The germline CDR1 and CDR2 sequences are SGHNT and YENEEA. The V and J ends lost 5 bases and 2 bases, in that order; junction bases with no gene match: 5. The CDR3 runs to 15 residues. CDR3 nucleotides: TGTGCCAGCAGCGCGGGACAGGGGCGAAACACTGAAGCTTTCTTT. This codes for CASSAGQGRNTEAFF.

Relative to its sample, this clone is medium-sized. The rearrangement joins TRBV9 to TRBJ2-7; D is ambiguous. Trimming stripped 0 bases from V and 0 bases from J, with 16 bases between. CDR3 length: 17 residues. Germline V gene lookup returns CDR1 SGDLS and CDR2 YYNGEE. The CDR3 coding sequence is TGTGCCAGCAGCGTAGGCCGTCCGAAGGCCCTCTCCTACGAGCAGTACTTC. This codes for CASSVGRPKALSYEQYF.

The CDR3 DNA sequence: TGTGCCAGTAGTACACGCCCGGGAGGCTACACCTTC. This encodes CASSTRPGGYTF. V and J are TRBV19 and TRBJ1-2; no definite D call. The CDR3 has 12 residues. The V end was cut by 4 bases, the J end by 8 bases, with 11 bases between. Germline assignment: CDR1 LNHDA and CDR2 SQIVND (reference sequence).

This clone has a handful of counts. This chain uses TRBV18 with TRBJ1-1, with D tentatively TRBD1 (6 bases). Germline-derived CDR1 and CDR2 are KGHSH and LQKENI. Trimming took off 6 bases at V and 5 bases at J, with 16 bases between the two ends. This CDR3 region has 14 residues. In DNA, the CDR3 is TGTGCCAGCTCGAAACAGGGTCGGGAGACTGAAGCTTTCTTT. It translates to CASSKQGRETEAFF.

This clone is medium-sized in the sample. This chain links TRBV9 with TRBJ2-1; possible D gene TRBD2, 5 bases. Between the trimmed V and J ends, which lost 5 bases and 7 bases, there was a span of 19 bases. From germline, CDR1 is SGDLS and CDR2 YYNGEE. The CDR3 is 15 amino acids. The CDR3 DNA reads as TGTGCCAGCAGTGGAGGAGCGCTCCTAGGGAATGAGCAGTTCTTC. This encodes CASSGGALLGNEQFF.

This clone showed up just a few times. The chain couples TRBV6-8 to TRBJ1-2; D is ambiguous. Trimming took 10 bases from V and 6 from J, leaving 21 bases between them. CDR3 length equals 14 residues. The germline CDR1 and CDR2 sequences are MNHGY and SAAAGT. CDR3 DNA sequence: TGTGCCACCCTCCAAGGAGCGGGCCGGGATGGCTACACCTTC. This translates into CATLQGAGRDGYTF.

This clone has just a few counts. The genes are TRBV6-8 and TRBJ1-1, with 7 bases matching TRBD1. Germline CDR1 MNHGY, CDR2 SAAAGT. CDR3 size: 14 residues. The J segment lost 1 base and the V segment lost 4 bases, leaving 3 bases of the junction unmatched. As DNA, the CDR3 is TGTGCCAGCAGTTGGTCAGGGGGGAACACTGAAGCTTTCTTT. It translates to CASSWSGGNTEAFF.

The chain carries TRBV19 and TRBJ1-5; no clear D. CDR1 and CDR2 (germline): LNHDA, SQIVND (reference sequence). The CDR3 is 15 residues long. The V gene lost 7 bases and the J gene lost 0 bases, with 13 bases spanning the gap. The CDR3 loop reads CASKKGRNSNQPQHF. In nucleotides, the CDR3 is TGTGCCAGTAAGAAAGGGCGGAATAGCAATCAGCCCCAGCATTTT.

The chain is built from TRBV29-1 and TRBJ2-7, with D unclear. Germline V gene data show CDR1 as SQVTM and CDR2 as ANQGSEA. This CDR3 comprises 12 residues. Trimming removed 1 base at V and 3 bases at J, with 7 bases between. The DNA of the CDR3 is TGCAGCGTTGAAGGGGGTGGCTACGAGCAGTACTTC. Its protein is CSVEGGGYEQYF.

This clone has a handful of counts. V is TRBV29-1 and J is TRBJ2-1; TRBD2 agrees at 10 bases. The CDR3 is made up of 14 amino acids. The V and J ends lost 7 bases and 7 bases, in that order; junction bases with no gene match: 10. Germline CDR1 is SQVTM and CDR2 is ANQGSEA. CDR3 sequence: CSAKGTSVGNEQFF. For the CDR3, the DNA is TGCAGCGCTAAGGGGACTAGCGTCGGGAATGAGCAGTTCTTC.